This is a list of T cell receptor beta chains from one sample in a study of blood T cell repertoires in COVID-19. Profiled with immunoSEQ multiplex PCR; TCRdb holds only in-frame clones, not every one. The sample records about 150,000 clones, roughly nine tenths being singletons. Input material: peripheral blood. Receptors originate from a human donor in a cohort sampled during active COVID-19. CDR3s leave out the opening cysteine and the closing phenylalanine or tryptophan. The order of the fields is CDR3 protein, J gene, clone size, V gene. Only part of the rows carry a size: once, few, many, or a class if the clone is expanded.

SVEGGQAEAF,TRBJ1-1,.,TRBV29-1
SAKGTTSTDTQY,TRBJ2-3,.,TRBV29-1
ATSGVGANVLT,TRBJ2-6,few,TRBV11-2
ATSDTQGSISGELF,TRBJ2-2,.,TRBV24-1
ASSSPSGTGASGANVLT,TRBJ2-6,.,TRBV11-2
ATSPGLAETQY,TRBJ2-5,.,TRBV10-3
ASSPLGQPLPYNEQF,TRBJ2-1,.,TRBV28
ASSLAVSYEQY,TRBJ2-7,.,TRBV11-2
ASSIGLGYEQY,TRBJ2-7,few,TRBV7-3
ASSLNPGQGPETQY,TRBJ2-5,.,TRBV7-8
ASSDRGSPNTEAF,TRBJ1-1,.,TRBV2
ARSTSTGKGLSLPSNQPQH,TRBJ1-5,.,TRBV5-3
SASHPQGPQETQY,TRBJ2-5,.,TRBV20-1
ASSFSGASYNEQF,TRBJ2-1,.,TRBV9
ASSQERAGQNYGYT,TRBJ1-2,.,TRBV4-1
ASSSIRPGDVETQY,TRBJ2-5,.,TRBV28
ASQGLAGFDEQF,TRBJ2-1,.,TRBV19
ASSLRTGVNQPQH,TRBJ1-5,.,TRBV5-8
ASSLSPHTDTQY,TRBJ2-3,.,TRBV27
SVERRDRPISYGYT,TRBJ1-2,.,TRBV29-1
ASSSPERGREKLF,TRBJ1-4,.,TRBV2
ASSEGQGLTEAF,TRBJ1-1,.,TRBV10-1
ASSINSGSPEAF,TRBJ1-1,.,TRBV19
ASSYHHGGQGSHEQY,TRBJ2-7,.,TRBV28
ASSIGQFYEQY,TRBJ2-7,.,TRBV19
ASSLSGGNQPQH,TRBJ1-5,few,TRBV28
ASSQDMASGVHEQY,TRBJ2-7,once,TRBV4-3
ASSSSGVTYNEQF,TRBJ2-1,.,TRBV7-3
ASSPHLRDRVYEQY,TRBJ2-7,.,TRBV28
ASSPVTGLVNEKLF,TRBJ1-4,.,TRBV18
ASSGSGGPNSPLH,TRBJ1-6,.,TRBV5-5
ASSPPGQGKNIQY,TRBJ2-4,.,TRBV7-9
ASSPGTGPYEQY,TRBJ2-7,few,TRBV11-1
AWSVVTGAFTGELF,TRBJ2-2,.,TRBV30
ASSLGTPGPYEQY,TRBJ2-7,.,TRBV6-5
ASSLQGGYNTEAF,TRBJ1-1,.,TRBV5-1
ASSNRDSPHGYT,TRBJ1-2,once,TRBV5-4
ASTRGLGPYEQY,TRBJ2-7,.,TRBV7-2
ASKQPGTANYGYT,TRBJ1-2,.,TRBV6-5
ASSRIGYEQY,TRBJ2-7,.,TRBV13
ASSLWAGGETQY,TRBJ2-5,.,TRBV27
ASSLYRGSSDEQF,TRBJ2-1,.,TRBV27
SASDSGRAYEQY,TRBJ2-7,.,TRBV20-1
ASSESGTRHYGYT,TRBJ1-2,.,TRBV6-1
ASSLDRDYGYT,TRBJ1-2,.,TRBV5-4